These T cell receptor beta chains were read from a single sample in a study of beta chain features in type 1 diabetes. The repertoire was sequenced with immunoSEQ multiplex PCR; TCRdb's copy has only in-frame clones and lacks some. The repertoire holds around 250,000 clones, with about a fifth as singletons. The sample was naive CD4+ T cells from blood. The receptors here all came from a woman in her thirties or forties with type 1 diabetes. CDR3s include the opening cysteine and the closing phenylalanine or tryptophan.

V: TRBV11-2
CDR3: CASSSQGLKNTEAFF

V: TRBV28
CDR3: CASSFRGRNYGYTF

V: TRBV14
CDR3: CASSYKNTEAFF

V: TRBV29-1
CDR3: CSSGGRGREEQYF

V: TRBV5-6
CDR3: CASSFVGDRPQHF

V: TRBV28
CDR3: CASSAPSYYEQFF

V: TRBV4-3
CDR3: CASSQEPGWTEAFF

V: TRBV29-1
CDR3: CSVGGGPETQYF

V: TRBV9
CDR3: CASSVGGKNTEAFF

V: TRBV11-2
CDR3: CASSPYSNNEQFF

V: TRBV15
CDR3: CATSRTLTEEHGYTF

V: TRBV30
CDR3: CAWSEGSYEQYF

V: TRBV18
CDR3: CASSPGADYGYTF

V: TRBV9
CDR3: CASSPTGTGGGEQFF

V: TRBV7-2
CDR3: CASSTQRSDQPQHF

V: TRBV2
CDR3: CASSPITEAFF

V: TRBV7-2
CDR3: CASSLGLAEFDEQFF

V: TRBV7-3
CDR3: CASSRQSIQDTEAFF

V: TRBV7-9
CDR3: CASSTGGSYNEQFF

V: TRBV7-9
CDR3: CASSLDGGVTGYTF

V: TRBV4-3
CDR3: CASSQDRQGNQPQHF

V: TRBV30
CDR3: CAWSVGQAGEQYF

V: TRBV7-2
CDR3: CASSGTGKRTGELFF

V: TRBV15
CDR3: CATGTSERTWDTQYF

V: TRBV4-3
CDR3: CASSRAPGGAYEQYF

V: TRBV7-2
CDR3: CASSQQGANYGYTF

V: TRBV6-5
CDR3: CASSPWTGRETEAFF

V: TRBV5-4
CDR3: CASSLVATEAFF

V: TRBV4-1
CDR3: CASSQDPRRSSYNEQFF

V: TRBV11-1
CDR3: CASSFATTSGAYNEQFF

V: TRBV18
CDR3: CASSSGADYEQYF

V: TRBV7-9
CDR3: CASVGLAGDNEQFF

V: TRBV25-1
CDR3: CASSHSGTGAQETQYF

V: TRBV28
CDR3: CASSPETATAEAFF

V: TRBV7-9
CDR3: CASSQTDEQYF

V: TRBV18
CDR3: CASSPTGYQETQYF

V: TRBV5-1
CDR3: CASSLLAGGYTGELFF

V: TRBV5-4
CDR3: CASSPRQSSYNEQFF

V: TRBV12-5
CDR3: CASGLVQGTGELFF

V: TRBV27
CDR3: CASSLGALEETQYF

V: TRBV28
CDR3: CASSLQFEAGGGYEQYF

V: TRBV2
CDR3: CAISEGETQYF

V: TRBV2
CDR3: CASSGDTNQPQHF

V: TRBV29-1
CDR3: CSAGDSTYEQYF

V: TRBV18
CDR3: CASSPLVGARTDTQYF

V: TRBV6-5
CDR3: CASSSAGNSPLHF

V: TRBV9
CDR3: CASSVDGGAYGYTF

V: TRBV5-1
CDR3: CASKRTLSIVEQYF

V: TRBV7-9
CDR3: CASSLVGGHGSNQPQHF

V: TRBV5-1
CDR3: CASSLARTGPRDTEAFF

V: TRBV7-9
CDR3: CASSLTIGTGLPYGYTF

V: TRBV5-1
CDR3: CASSSTPGLAGGRLSEQFF

V: TRBV9
CDR3: CASSVEGGLAGADTGELFF

V: TRBV2
CDR3: CASSRQITDTQYF

V: TRBV7-9
CDR3: CASSLAGGPQHF

V: TRBV6-5
CDR3: CASSSPPGTGGEEAFF

V: TRBV18
CDR3: CASSPGQQKSYGYTF

V: TRBV7-2
CDR3: CASSQDRAGANVLTF

V: TRBV5-1
CDR3: CASSSPSTDNIQYF

V: TRBV7-3
CDR3: CASGGQIYEQYF